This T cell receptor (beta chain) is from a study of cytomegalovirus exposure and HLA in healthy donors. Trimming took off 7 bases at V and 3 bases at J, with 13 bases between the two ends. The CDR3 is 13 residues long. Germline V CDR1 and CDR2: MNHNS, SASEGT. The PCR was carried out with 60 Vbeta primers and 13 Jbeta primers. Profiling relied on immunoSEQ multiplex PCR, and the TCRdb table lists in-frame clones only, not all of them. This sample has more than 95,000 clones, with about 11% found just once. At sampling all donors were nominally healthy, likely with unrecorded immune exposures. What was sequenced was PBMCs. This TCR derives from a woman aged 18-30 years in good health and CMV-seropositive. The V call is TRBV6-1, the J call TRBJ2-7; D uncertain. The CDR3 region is CASKELVGYEQYF. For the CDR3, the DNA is TGTGCCAGCAAGGAGCTGGTGGGCTACGAGCAGTACTTC.